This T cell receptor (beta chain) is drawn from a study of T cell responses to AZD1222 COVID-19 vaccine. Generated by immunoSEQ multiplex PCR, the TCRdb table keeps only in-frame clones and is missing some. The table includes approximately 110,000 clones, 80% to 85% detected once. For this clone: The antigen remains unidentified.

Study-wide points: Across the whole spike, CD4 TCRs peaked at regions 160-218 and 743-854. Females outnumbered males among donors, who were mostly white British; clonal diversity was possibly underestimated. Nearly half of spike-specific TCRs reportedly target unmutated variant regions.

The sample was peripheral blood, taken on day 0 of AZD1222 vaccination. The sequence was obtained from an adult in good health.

The CDR3 loop is CASSLRSSGGGDTQYF. The CDR3, as DNA: TGTGCCAGCAGCTTAAGGTCTAGCGGGGGGGGAGATACGCAGTATTTT. The gene calls are TRBV11-2 and TRBJ2-3; TRBD2 matches at 12 bases. The CDR3 runs to 16 residues. Trimming took 2 bases from V and 5 from J; bases not matched to a gene: 5. Looked up from germline, CDR1 is SGHAT and CDR2 is FQNNGV.